The 28 T cell receptor beta chains presented below share a single source sample, sequenced in a study of blood T cell repertoires in COVID-19. Some clones are missing from TCRdb's copy, which holds only in-frame ones; the method was immunoSEQ multiplex PCR. The sample includes approximately 360,000 clones, more than 75% of them seen just once. Sequenced: PBMCs or T cells enriched from blood (not recorded which). All receptors derive from a man in his forties in a cohort exposed to, infected with or recovered from COVID-19 (not recorded which).

On this clone: The sample contains more than one DNA sequence encoding this CDR3. This chain links TRBV3-1 (or the pseudogene TRBV3-2) with TRBJ2-1, with TRBD2 as a possible D gene (5 bases). Germline lookup yields CDR1 LGHDT and CDR2 YNNKEL (reference sequence). The CDR3 contains 12 residues. Trimming pared 6 bases from V and 7 bases from J, leaving 10 bases between. CDR3 loop: CASSQSGNEQFF. In DNA form, the CDR3 reads TGTGCCAGCAGTCAATCGGGAAATGAGCAGTTCTTC.

This rearrangement joins TRBV7-9 to TRBJ2-1, with a tentative D call TRBD2 (5 bases). The CDR3 contains 14 residues. V gave up 1 base and J gave up 8 bases, with 12 bases separating them. In germline, CDR1 is SEHNR, CDR2 FQNEAQ (reference sequence). CDR3 coding DNA: TGTGCCAGCAGCTTAGTTGAGAGGGCGGATGAGCAGTTCTTC. Translation: CASSLVERADEQFF.

The rearrangement links TRBV15 to TRBJ2-3, with a tentative D call TRBD1 (6 bases). The CDR3 totals 15 residues. CDR1 and CDR2 (germline): LNHNV, YYDKDF (reference sequence). The V and J ends lost 4 bases and 3 bases respectively, with 14 bases between them. The DNA of the CDR3 is TGTGCCACCAGCACAACAGGGTTATATACAGATACGCAGTATTTT. Amino acids: CATSTTGLYTDTQYF.

V usage is TRBV23-1 and J usage is TRBJ2-5, with 11 bases that match TRBD2. TRBV23-1 is assigned to the ORF class and has an uncertain function. The CDR3 loop spans 16 amino acids. V trimming: 6 bases; J trimming: 3 bases; junction bases outside the gene matches: 9. The CDR3 protein is CASSATSGSSKETQYF. CDR3 nucleotides: TGCGCCAGCAGCGCTACTAGCGGGAGTTCAAAAGAGACCCAGTACTTC.

V and J are TRBV27 and TRBJ2-3, with 9 bases lining up with TRBD1. This CDR3 has 15 residues. Trimming at V came to 5 bases and at J to 1 base, leaving 4 bases not matched to a gene. Germline V CDR1 and CDR2: MNHEY, SMNVEV (reference sequence). The CDR3 region is CASSARDRGTDTQYF. Here the CDR3 DNA reads TGTGCCAGCAGTGCCCGGGACAGGGGCACAGATACGCAGTATTTT.

This chain connects TRBV7-9 to TRBJ2-4; TRBD1 aligns across 9 bases. This CDR3 is built from 14 residues. Losses at the gene ends were 4 bases for V and 5 bases for J; bases not matched to a gene: 3. CDR1 is SEHNR and CDR2 is FQNEAQ in the germline V gene (reference sequence). CDR3 coding DNA: TGTGCCAGCAGCTCGGGACAGGGTGAAAACATTCAGTACTTC. This codes for CASSSGQGENIQYF.

The chain joins TRBV5-4 to TRBJ1-1, with D hard to call. Trimming cost V 4 bases and J 2 bases, with 12 bases left between them. CDR1 and CDR2 (germline): SGHNT, YYREEE (reference sequence). The CDR3 runs to 14 residues. This CDR3 is CASSARLQNTEAFF. CDR3 coding DNA: TGTGCCAGCAGCGCCAGACTACAAAACACTGAAGCTTTCTTT. Full variable domain (rest looked up from reference TRBV5-4 and TRBJ1-1): ETGVTQSPTHLIKTRGQQVTLRCSSQSGHNTVSWYQQALGQGPQFIFQYYREEENGRGNFPPRFSGLQFPNYSSELNVNALELDDSALYLCASSARLQNTEAFFGQGTRLTVV.

J is TRBJ2-7 and V is TRBV27; 7 bases align to TRBD2. CDR1 and CDR2 from the germline V gene are MNHEY and SMNVEV (reference sequence). Losses at the gene ends were 3 bases for V and 4 bases for J; bases not matched to a gene: 3. The CDR3 contains 13 residues. DNA of the CDR3: TGTGCCAGCAGTTTTTCGCGGGAGTACGAGCAGTACTTC. This sequence encodes CASSFSREYEQYF.

The V call is TRBV3-1 (or the pseudogene TRBV3-2), the J call TRBJ2-1; TRBD2 matches at 12 bases. The CDR3 runs 16 residues. Germline V gene data show CDR1 as LGHDT and CDR2 as YNNKEL (reference sequence). After removal of 4 bases from V and 5 bases from J, the junction contained 6 bases not matched to a gene. CDR3 in amino acids: CASSLQTSGRNNEQFF. The DNA of the CDR3 is TGTGCCAGCAGCCTTCAGACTAGCGGGAGAAACAATGAGCAGTTCTTC.

V and J are TRBV11-2 and TRBJ2-7; 11 nucleotides line up with TRBD2. This CDR3 spans 15 amino acids. Germline-derived CDR1 and CDR2 are SGHAT and FQNNGV. Trimming removed 5 bases from V and 2 bases from J; junction bases left unmatched: 5. CDR3 DNA sequence: TGTGCCAGCAGCGGGGGACTAGCGGTTACCTACGAGCAGTACTTC. Residues: CASSGGLAVTYEQYF.

Comments on this clone: The sample carries other DNA sequences with the same CDR3. This chain connects TRBV19 to TRBJ2-5; D perhaps matches TRBD1 (6 bases). Germline V gene data show CDR1 as LNHDA and CDR2 as SQIVND (reference sequence). This CDR3 spans 13 amino acids. Trimming took 3 bases from V and 3 from J, leaving 8 bases between them. CDR3 bases: TGTGCCAGTAGTATTAACAGGGAAGAGACCCAGTACTTC. This encodes CASSINREETQYF.

The chain recombines TRBV9 with TRBJ2-5, with D tentatively TRBD2 (6 bases). CDR3 size: 14 residues. Trimming left V 0 bases short and J 3 bases short, with 9 bases between. The germline CDR1 and CDR2 sequences are SGDLS and YYNGEE. CDR3 loop: CASSVGLAKETQYF. CDR3 DNA: TGTGCCAGCAGCGTAGGGCTAGCGAAAGAGACCCAGTACTTC.

The genes are TRBV11-2 and TRBJ1-2; perhaps TRBD1 as D (5 bases). CDR1 is SGHAT and CDR2 is FQNNGV in the germline V gene. The V end lost 3 bases, the J end lost 8 bases, and 19 bases lay between the germline ends. This CDR3 is 15 amino acids long. The CDR3 DNA reads as TGTGCCAGCAGCTTTAGTACGGGGGGGGATTACGGCTACACCTTC. Translation: CASSFSTGGDYGYTF.

The chain carries TRBV6-6 and TRBJ2-7, with unresolved D. Germline V gives CDR1 MNHNY, CDR2 SVGAGI (reference sequence). With 2 bases removed from V and 3 bases from J, the gap between germline ends came to 11 bases. CDR3 length equals 14 residues. CDR3 sequence reads: CASSYRVNSYEQYF. The CDR3 DNA reads TGTGCCAGCAGTTACCGAGTTAACAGCTACGAGCAGTACTTC.

The chain carries TRBV27 and TRBJ2-2; 12 nucleotides match TRBD1. The trim removed 6 bases at V and 7 bases at J, leaving 9 bases unmatched. The CDR3 loop spans 16 amino acids. Germline V gene sequence: CDR1 MNHEY, CDR2 SMNVEV (reference sequence). The CDR3 DNA sequence: TGTGCCAGCAGAGCTGGGACAGGGGGCCGTAGCGGGGAGCTGTTTTTT. It translates to CASRAGTGGRSGELFF.

The chain recombines TRBV7-9 with TRBJ2-7; D might be TRBD2 (5 bases). Per germline, CDR1 SEHNR and CDR2 FQNEAQ (reference sequence). The ends were cut back, 4 bases at V and 6 bases at J, with 19 bases in the middle. The CDR3 contains 15 residues. The CDR3 sequence: CASSSLSGRNGEQYF. CDR3 bases: TGTGCCAGCAGCTCCCTGAGTGGGAGAAACGGCGAGCAGTACTTC.

The rearrangement joins TRBV10-3 to TRBJ2-1, with no clear D. The CDR3 spans 14 residues. Germline CDR1 reads ENHRY; CDR2 reads SYGVKD. V lost 4 bases to trimming and J lost 7 bases, with 14 bases between them. The CDR3 here is CAISVQPQENEQFF. The CDR3 DNA is TGTGCCATCAGTGTACAACCCCAGGAAAATGAGCAGTTCTTC.

This clone was observed many times. The V and J genes are TRBV15 and TRBJ1-4; 9 nucleotides agree with TRBD1. Germline CDR1 is LNHNV and CDR2 is YYDKDF (reference sequence). The V segment lost 1 base and the J segment 6 bases; nucleotides outside the gene matches: 6. The CDR3 is 16 amino acids. The CDR3: CATSRGRGQGDEKLFF. The CDR3 DNA reads TGTGCCACCAGCAGAGGACGGGGACAGGGAGATGAAAAACTGTTTTTT. Full variable domain (outside the CDR3, taken from reference TRBV15 and TRBJ1-4): DAMVIQNPRYQVTQFGKPVTLSCSQTLNHNVMYWYQQKSSQAPKLLFHYYDKDFNNEADTPDNFQSRRPNTSFCFLDIRSPGLGDTAMYLCATSRGRGQGDEKLFFGSGTQLSVL.

This chain joins TRBV19 and TRBJ2-1, with 11 bases aligning to TRBD2. Germline CDR1 reads LNHDA; CDR2 reads SQIVND (reference sequence). The CDR3 is 14 residues long. V was pared by 3 bases and J by 6 bases, with 1 base of the junction left unmatched. CDR3 sequence reads: CASSILAGGNEQFF. The CDR3 coding sequence is TGTGCCAGTAGTATCCTAGCGGGAGGCAATGAGCAGTTCTTC.

V usage is TRBV18 and J usage is TRBJ2-1; 8 bases line up with TRBD1. Germline CDR1 and CDR2: KGHSH and LQKENI. J was trimmed by 9 bases and V by 3 bases; bases with no gene match: 4. This CDR3 is 13 amino acids long. The chain's CDR3 is CASSPGTGGEQFF. The CDR3 DNA is TGTGCCAGCTCACCCGGGACAGGCGGTGAGCAGTTCTTC.

The V call is TRBV28, the J call TRBJ1-2; TRBD1 is a possible D gene (5 bases). This CDR3 spans 15 amino acids. The V gene lost 5 bases and the J gene lost 0 bases, with 13 bases spanning the gap. From germline, CDR1 is MDHEN and CDR2 SYDVKM. The CDR3 is CASSLPDRANYGYTF. CDR3 nucleotide sequence: TGTGCCAGCAGTCTGCCAGACAGAGCTAACTATGGCTACACCTTC.

The genes are TRBV4-2 and TRBJ1-2; D call uncertain. V dropped 0 bases and J dropped 8 bases, with 16 bases sitting between them. Germline lookup yields CDR1 LGHNA and CDR2 YNFKEQ. The CDR3 extends over 15 amino acids. The CDR3 here is CASSQDQIGSRGYTF. CDR3 nucleotides: TGTGCCAGCAGCCAAGATCAGATAGGGAGTCGGGGCTACACCTTC.

The V gene is TRBV10-3, the J gene TRBJ1-3, with 7 bases fitting TRBD1. CDR1 ENHRY and CDR2 SYGVKD come from the germline V gene. The CDR3 has 15 residues. The V segment lost 6 bases and the J segment 0 bases; nucleotides outside the gene matches: 5. In DNA, the CDR3 is TGTGCCATCAGAGGGGGCCCCGGCTCTGGAAACACCATATATTTT. Amino acid sequence: CAIRGGPGSGNTIYF.

This chain connects TRBV23-1 to TRBJ2-1, with D unclear. TRBV23-1 is identified as an open reading frame with a role that is uncertain. The germline V and J ends were trimmed by 8 bases and 5 bases, with 4 bases remaining between them. The CDR3 runs 10 residues. The CDR3 bases are TGCGCCAGCCCTAACAATGAGCAGTTCTTC. This encodes CASPNNEQFF.

The J gene is TRBJ2-5, the V gene TRBV2, with 11 bases identical to TRBD2. The V segment lost 1 base and the J segment 2 bases; nucleotides outside the gene matches: 9. Germline V CDR1 and CDR2: SNHLY, FYNNEI. The CDR3 consists of 18 residues. CDR3 in amino acids: CASSEVAGGPLSQETQYF. DNA of the CDR3: TGTGCCAGCAGTGAAGTAGCGGGAGGGCCCCTTTCACAAGAGACCCAGTACTTC.

This clone appeared once. This chain uses TRBV6-5 with TRBJ2-1; D unresolved. The CDR3 covers 14 residues. The V end was cut by 5 bases, the J end by 6 bases, with 14 bases between. The germline V gene encodes CDR1 MNHEY and CDR2 SVGAGI. The CDR3 sequence is CASSPNQAANEQFF. The CDR3 DNA reads as TGTGCCAGCAGTCCAAATCAAGCTGCCAATGAGCAGTTCTTC.

The chain uses TRBV5-1 and TRBJ2-1; 8 bases line up with TRBD2. V trimming: 3 bases; J trimming: 0 bases; junction bases outside the gene matches: 2. Per the germline V gene, CDR1 is SGHRS and CDR2 is YFSETQ. The CDR3 covers 15 residues. The CDR3 loop reads CASSSSGFSYNEQFF. CDR3 nucleotides: TGCGCCAGCAGCTCTAGCGGGTTCTCCTACAATGAGCAGTTCTTC. Complete variable domain (other parts from reference TRBV5-1 and TRBJ2-1): KAGVTQTPRYLIKTRGQQVTLSCSPISGHRSVSWYQQTPGQGLQFLFEYFSETQRNKGNFPGRFSGRQFSNSRSEMNVSTLELGDSALYLCASSSSGFSYNEQFFGPGTRLTVL.

The chain links TRBV11-1 to TRBJ2-7; 12 positions match TRBD2. Trimming at V came to 5 bases and at J to 4 bases, leaving 6 bases not matched to a gene. Germline assignment: CDR1 SGHAT and CDR2 FQDESV (reference sequence). The CDR3 is 15 amino acids. CDR3 bases: TGTGCCAGCAGCCCCGGACTAGCGGGGCCTTACGAGCAGTACTTC. The encoded protein is CASSPGLAGPYEQYF.